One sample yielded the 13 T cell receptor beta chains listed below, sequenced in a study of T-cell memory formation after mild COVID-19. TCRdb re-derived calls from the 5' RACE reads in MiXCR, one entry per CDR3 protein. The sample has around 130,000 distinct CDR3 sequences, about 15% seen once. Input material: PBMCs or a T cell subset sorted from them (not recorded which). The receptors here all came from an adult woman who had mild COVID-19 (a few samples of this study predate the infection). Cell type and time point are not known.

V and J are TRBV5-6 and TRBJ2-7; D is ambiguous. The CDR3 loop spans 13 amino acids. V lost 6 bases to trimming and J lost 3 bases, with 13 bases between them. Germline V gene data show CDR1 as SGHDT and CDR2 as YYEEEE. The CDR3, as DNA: TGTGCCAGCACCGCCGACACGGTCTACGAGCAGTACTTC. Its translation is CASTADTVYEQYF. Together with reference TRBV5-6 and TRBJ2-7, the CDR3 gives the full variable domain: DAGVTQSPTHLIKTRGQQVTLRCSPKSGHDTVSWYQQALGQGPQFIFQYYEEEERQRGNFPDRFSGHQFPNYSSELNVNALLLGDSALYLCASTADTVYEQYFGPGTRLTVT.

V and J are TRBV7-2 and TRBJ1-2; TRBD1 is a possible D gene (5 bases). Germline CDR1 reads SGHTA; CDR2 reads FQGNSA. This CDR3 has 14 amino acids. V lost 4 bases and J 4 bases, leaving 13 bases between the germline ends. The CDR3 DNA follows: TGTGCCAGCAGCTCCAGGGTGAGGGGCTATGGCTACACCTTC. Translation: CASSSRVRGYGYTF.

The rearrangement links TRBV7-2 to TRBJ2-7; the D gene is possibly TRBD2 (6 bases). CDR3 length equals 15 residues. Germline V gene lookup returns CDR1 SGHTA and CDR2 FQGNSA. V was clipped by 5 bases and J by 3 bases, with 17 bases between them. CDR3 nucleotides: TGTGCCAGCAGCGCAAGTGGGACTTGGAACTACGAGCAGTACTTC. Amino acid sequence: CASSASGTWNYEQYF.

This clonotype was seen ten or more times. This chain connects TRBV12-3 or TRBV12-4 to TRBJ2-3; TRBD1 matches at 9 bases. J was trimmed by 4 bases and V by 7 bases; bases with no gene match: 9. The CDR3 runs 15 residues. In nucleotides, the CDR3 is TGTGCCAGCACCCCAGACAGGGGGACGTCAGATACGCAGTATTTT. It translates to CASTPDRGTSDTQYF.

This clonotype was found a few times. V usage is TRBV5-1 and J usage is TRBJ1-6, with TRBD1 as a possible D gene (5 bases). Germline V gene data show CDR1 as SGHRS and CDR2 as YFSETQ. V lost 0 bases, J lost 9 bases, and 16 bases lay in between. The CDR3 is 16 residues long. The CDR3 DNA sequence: TGCGCCAGCAGCTTGGATGCAGGGTACCGGTCTTCACCCCTCCACTTT. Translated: CASSLDAGYRSSPLHF.

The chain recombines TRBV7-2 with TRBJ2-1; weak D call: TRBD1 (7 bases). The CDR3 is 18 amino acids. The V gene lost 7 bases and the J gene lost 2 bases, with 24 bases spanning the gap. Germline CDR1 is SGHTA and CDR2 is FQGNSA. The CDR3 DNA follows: TGTGCCAGCACCCGTCTGCGGGGACAGCCCAGCCCCTACAATGAGCAGTTCTTC. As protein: CASTRLRGQPSPYNEQFF.

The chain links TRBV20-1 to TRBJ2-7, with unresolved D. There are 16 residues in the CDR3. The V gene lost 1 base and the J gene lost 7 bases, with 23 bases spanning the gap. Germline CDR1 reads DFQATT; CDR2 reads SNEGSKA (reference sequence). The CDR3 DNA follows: TGCAGTGCTAGAGGCGTACCTCCTTTAGGCCCCTTGGAGCAGTACTTC. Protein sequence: CSARGVPPLGPLEQYF.

The DNA for the CDR3 is TGTGCCAGCAGTCATTCAGGACTGATGGACACTGAAGCTTTCTTT. Residues: CASSHSGLMDTEAFF. The V gene is TRBV12-3 or TRBV12-4, the J gene TRBJ1-1, with D hard to call. V was trimmed by 5 bases and J by 3 bases, leaving 16 bases between them. CDR3 length: 15 residues.

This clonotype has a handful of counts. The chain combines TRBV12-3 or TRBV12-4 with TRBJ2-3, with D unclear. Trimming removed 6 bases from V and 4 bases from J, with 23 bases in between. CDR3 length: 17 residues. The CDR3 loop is CASSPSPSPAAADTQYF. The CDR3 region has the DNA TGTGCCAGCAGCCCATCGCCGTCGCCCGCCGCAGCAGATACGCAGTATTTT.

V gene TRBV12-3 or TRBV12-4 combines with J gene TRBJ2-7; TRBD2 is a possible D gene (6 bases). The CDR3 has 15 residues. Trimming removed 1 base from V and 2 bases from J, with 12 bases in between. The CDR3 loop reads CASSLVGLSPYEQYF. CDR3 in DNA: TGTGCCAGCAGTTTAGTGGGACTCTCGCCCTACGAGCAGTACTTC.

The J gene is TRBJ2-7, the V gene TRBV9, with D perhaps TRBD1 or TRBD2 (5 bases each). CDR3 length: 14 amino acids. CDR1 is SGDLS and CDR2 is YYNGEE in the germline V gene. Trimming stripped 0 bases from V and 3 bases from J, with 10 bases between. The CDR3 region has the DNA TGTGCCAGCAGCGTAGGGGACGTCTACTACGAGCAGTACTTC. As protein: CASSVGDVYYEQYF. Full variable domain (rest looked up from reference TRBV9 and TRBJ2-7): DSGVTQTPKHLITATGQRVTLRCSPRSGDLSVYWYQQSLDQGLQFLIQYYNGEERAKGNILERFSAQQFPDLHSELNLSSLELGDSALYFCASSVGDVYYEQYFGPGTRLTVT.

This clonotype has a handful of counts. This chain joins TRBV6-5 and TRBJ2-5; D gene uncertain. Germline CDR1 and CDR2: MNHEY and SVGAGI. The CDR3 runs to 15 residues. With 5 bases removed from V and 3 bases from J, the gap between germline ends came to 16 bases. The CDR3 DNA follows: TGTGCCAGCAGTCCCGCCCGACTCGGTAAAGAGACCCAGTACTTC. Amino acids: CASSPARLGKETQYF.

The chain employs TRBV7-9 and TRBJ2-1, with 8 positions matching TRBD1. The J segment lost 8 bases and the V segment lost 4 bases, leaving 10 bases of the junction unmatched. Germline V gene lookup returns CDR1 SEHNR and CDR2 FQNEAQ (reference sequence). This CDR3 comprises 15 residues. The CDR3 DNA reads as TGTGCCAGCAGCTCTACAGGGGGGTTGGTCGATGAGCAGTTCTTC. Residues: CASSSTGGLVDEQFF. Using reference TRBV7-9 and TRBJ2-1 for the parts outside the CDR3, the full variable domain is DTGVSQNPRHKITKRGQNVTFRCDPISEHNRLYWYRQTLGQGPEFLTYFQNEAQLEKSRLLSDRFSAERPKGSFSTLEIQRTEQGDSAMYLCASSSTGGLVDEQFFGPGTRLTVL.